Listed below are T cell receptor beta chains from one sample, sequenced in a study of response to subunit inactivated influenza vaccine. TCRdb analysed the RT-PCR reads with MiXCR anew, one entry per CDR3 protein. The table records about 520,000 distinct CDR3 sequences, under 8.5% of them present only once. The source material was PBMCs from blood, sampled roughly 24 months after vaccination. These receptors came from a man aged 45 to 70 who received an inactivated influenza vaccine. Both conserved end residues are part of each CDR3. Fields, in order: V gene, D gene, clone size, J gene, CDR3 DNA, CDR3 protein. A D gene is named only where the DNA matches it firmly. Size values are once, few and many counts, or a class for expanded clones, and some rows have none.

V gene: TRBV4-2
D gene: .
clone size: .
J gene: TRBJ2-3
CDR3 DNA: TGTGCCAGCAGCCTGCAAAAGGAAAGCACAGATACGCAGTATTTT
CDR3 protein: CASSLQKESTDTQYF

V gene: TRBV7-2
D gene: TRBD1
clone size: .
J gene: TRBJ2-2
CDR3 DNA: TGTGCCAGCAGCTCGACAGGGGGCGTCACCGGGGAGCTGTTTTTT
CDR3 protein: CASSSTGGVTGELFF

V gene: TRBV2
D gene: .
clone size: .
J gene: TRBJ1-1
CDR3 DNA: TGTGCCAGCAGTGAAAGGTTGGGAGCTTTCTTT
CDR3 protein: CASSERLGAFF

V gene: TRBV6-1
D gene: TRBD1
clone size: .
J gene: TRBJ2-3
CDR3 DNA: TGTGCCAGCAGTGCCCGGGACAGGTCTACAGATACGCAGTATTTT
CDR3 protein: CASSARDRSTDTQYF

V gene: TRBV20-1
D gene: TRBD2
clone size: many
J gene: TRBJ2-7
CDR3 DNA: TGCAGTGCTAGGTCGGTACTAGCGGGAGGATCGTACGAGCAGTACTTC
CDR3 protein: CSARSVLAGGSYEQYF

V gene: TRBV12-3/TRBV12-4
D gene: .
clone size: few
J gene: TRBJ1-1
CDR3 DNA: TGTGCCAGCAGTTTCTTTTTGGGGAGGCAGTTGAACACTGAAGCTTTCTTT
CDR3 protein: CASSFFLGRQLNTEAFF

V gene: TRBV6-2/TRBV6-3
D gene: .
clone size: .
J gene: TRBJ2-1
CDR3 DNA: TGTGCCAGCAGTTACGGGCGGCGGGTATCCTACAATGAGCAGTTCTTC
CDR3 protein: CASSYGRRVSYNEQFF

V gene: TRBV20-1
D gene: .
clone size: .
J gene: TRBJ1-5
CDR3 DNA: TGCAGTGCTAGAGATACAGAGCTCTGGCAGCCCCAGCATTTT
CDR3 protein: CSARDTELWQPQHF

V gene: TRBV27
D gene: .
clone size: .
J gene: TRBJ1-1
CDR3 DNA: TGTGCCAGCAGTTTAGCCGCGACAGGTAAAGACACTGAAGCTTTCTTT
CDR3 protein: CASSLAATGKDTEAFF

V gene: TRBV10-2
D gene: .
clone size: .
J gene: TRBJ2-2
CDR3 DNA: TGCGCCAGCAGTGTGGTTAACAGGGCGAACACCGGGGAGCTGTTTTTT
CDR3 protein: CASSVVNRANTGELFF